This T cell receptor (beta chain) appears in the sequencing data of a study of blood T cell repertoires in COVID-19. For the study at large: T cells, B-cell-depleted T cells, or PBMCs supplied cDNA or gDNA.

This table comes from immunoSEQ multiplex PCR, and its TCRdb copy is limited to in-frame clones, with some not included. Of 150,000 to 200,000 clones detected, more than 75% appear once; the ten largest clones hold about 17%. The germline V gene encodes CDR1 LNHNV and CDR2 YYDKDF (reference sequence). Deletions cut 5 bases from V and 9 bases from J, with 17 bases between. The CDR3 spans 15 residues. Cohort placement rested on clinical history that participants reported themselves. This clonotype originated in a woman between 45 and 60 years old with acute COVID-19. The chain carries TRBV15 and TRBJ1-6, with a weak D call TRBD1 (6 bases). Sequenced: PBMCs or T cells enriched from blood (not recorded which). The CDR3 sequence is CATSYLRGQGSPLHF. DNA for the CDR3: TGTGCCACCAGCTACCTCAGGGGCCAGGGTTCACCCCTCCACTTT. Full variable domain (outside the CDR3, taken from reference TRBV15 and TRBJ1-6): DAMVIQNPRYQVTQFGKPVTLSCSQTLNHNVMYWYQQKSSQAPKLLFHYYDKDFNNEADTPDNFQSRRPNTSFCFLDIRSPGLGDTAMYLCATSYLRGQGSPLHFGNGTRLTVT.